Each of the 2 T cell receptor beta chains below was sequenced from the same sample in a study of T cell responses to AZD1222 COVID-19 vaccine (dated by TCRdb to the early 2020s). Receptors were amplified or captured by the immunoSEQ multiplex PCR assay. The table comes from immuneACCESS by way of TCRdb, which keeps in-frame sequences with V and J called. Part of the clones is missing from these tables; in studies checked, under half for an unresolved V gene and the rest for unknown reasons. The sample contains around 99,000 clones, roughly 87% of them found a single time. The top ten clonotypes cover approximately 4.3% of the sample. According to the study, the label for this sample's time point signals: baseline before first vaccination. The source was peripheral blood, collected on day 0 of AZD1222 vaccination. These receptors were collected from an adult in good health.

The chain carries TRBV6-2 or TRBV6-3 and TRBJ2-7; TRBD1 agrees at 9 bases. Germline trimming cut 5 bases from V and 0 bases from J; bases unmatched to any gene: 11. Germline-derived CDR1 and CDR2 are MNHEY and SVGEGT. The CDR3 loop spans 17 amino acids. In DNA form, the CDR3 reads TGTGCCAGCAGTAACCGGGACAGGGCCGGGAGCTCCTACGAGCAGTACTTC. Protein sequence: CASSNRDRAGSSYEQYF.

Concerning this clone: Mismatch with germline at one junction end may stem from a read error. V is TRBV15 and J is TRBJ2-5; 7 bases are a match to TRBD1. CDR3 size: 16 residues. Germline CDR1 and CDR2: LNHNV and YYDKDF (reference sequence). DNA of the CDR3: TGTGCCACCAGCGGAGACGTACGAGGGGGCTGGGAGACCCAGTACTTC. Translated, it gives CATSGDVRGGWETQYF.